One sample yielded the 26 T cell receptor beta chains listed below, sequenced in a study of T-cell memory formation after mild COVID-19. TCRdb reanalysed the 5' RACE reads using MiXCR and keeps one entry per CDR3 protein. The profile shows roughly 170,000 distinct CDR3 sequences, 20% to 25% of them singletons. What was sequenced was PBMCs or a T cell subset sorted from them (not recorded which). Receptors were obtained from an adult woman who had mild COVID-19 (a few samples of this study predate the infection). Cell type and time point are not known.

This clonotype was found a few times. The V gene is TRBV7-9, the J gene TRBJ1-6; possibly TRBD1 for D (5 bases). The CDR3 totals 15 residues. Trimming cost V 6 bases and J 11 bases, with 20 bases left between them. Germline V gene sequence: CDR1 SEHNR, CDR2 FQNEAQ (reference sequence). In nucleotides, the CDR3 is TGTGCCAGCAGTCCTCCCGGGACCGATCTGGCACCCCTCCACTTT. Residues: CASSPPGTDLAPLHF.

The chain uses TRBV7-9 and TRBJ1-2; D is unresolved. Trimming removed 0 bases from V and 2 bases from J, with 1 base in between. Looked up from germline, CDR1 is SEHNR and CDR2 is FQNEAQ (reference sequence). CDR3 length equals 12 residues. CDR3 sequence: CASSLANYGYTF. The CDR3 nucleotides read TGTGCCAGCAGCTTAGCGAACTATGGCTACACCTTC.

The V and J genes are TRBV6-5 and TRBJ1-2; D ambiguous. Germline V CDR1 and CDR2: MNHEY, SVGAGI. V gave up 6 bases and J gave up 5 bases, with 13 bases separating them. CDR3 length equals 13 residues. CDR3 region: CASSHDLTYGYTF. The CDR3 DNA reads as TGTGCCAGCAGCCACGATCTGACGTATGGCTACACCTTC.

The V and J genes are TRBV14 and TRBJ2-7; TRBD1 matches 9 bases. The germline V gene encodes CDR1 SGHDN and CDR2 FVKESK. V lost 7 bases, J lost 3 bases, and 7 bases stayed unmatched. This CDR3 is built from 14 residues. This CDR3 reads CASTSGQGSYEQYF. The CDR3 region has the DNA TGTGCCAGCACCTCCGGACAGGGGAGCTACGAGCAGTACTTC.

This chain connects TRBV7-9 to TRBJ2-7; 7 bases fit TRBD1. In germline, CDR1 is SEHNR, CDR2 FQNEAQ (reference sequence). The CDR3 loop spans 16 amino acids. Trimming at V came to 2 bases and at J to 4 bases, leaving 11 bases not matched to a gene. The CDR3 coding sequence is TGTGCCAGCAGCTTACCCCGGACAGGACCAACATACGAGCAGTACTTC. Protein: CASSLPRTGPTYEQYF.

The chain couples TRBV9 to TRBJ2-2; 11 bases agree with TRBD2. Germline values: CDR1 SGDLS, CDR2 YYNGEE. The trim removed 0 bases at V and 4 bases at J, leaving 2 bases unmatched. This CDR3 comprises 16 residues. CDR3 loop: CASSVGGLAVTGELFF. CDR3 sequence (DNA): TGTGCCAGCAGCGTAGGGGGACTAGCGGTCACCGGGGAGCTGTTTTTT.

The table lists this clonotype with a few counts. The chain is built from TRBV5-1 and TRBJ2-3; D unresolved. Deletions cut 4 bases from V and 5 bases from J, with 17 bases between. The CDR3 sequence is 15 residues long. Germline loops: CDR1 SGHRS, CDR2 YFSETQ. For the CDR3, the DNA is TGCGCCAGCAGCGAGGACCCATTGACGGGAGATACGCAGTATTTT. Translating it yields CASSEDPLTGDTQYF.

The chain is built from TRBV7-6 and TRBJ2-2; D not certain. Deletions cut 5 bases from V and 4 bases from J, with 5 bases between. Germline CDR1 reads SGHVS; CDR2 reads FNYEAQ. The CDR3 consists of 12 residues. The CDR3: CASSESTGELFF. In nucleotides, the CDR3 is TGTGCCAGCAGCGAGAGCACCGGGGAGCTGTTTTTT.

This clonotype was seen a few times. The chain recombines TRBV27 with TRBJ2-2; D remains ambiguous. The CDR3 sequence is 14 residues long. V lost 3 bases and J 2 bases, leaving 7 bases between the germline ends. CDR1 MNHEY and CDR2 SMNVEV come from the germline V gene (reference sequence). CDR3 nucleotides: TGTGCCAGCAGTTTCATTCGAAACACCGGGGAGCTGTTTTTT. This gives the protein CASSFIRNTGELFF.

This clonotype has only a few counts. The chain uses TRBV20-1 and TRBJ2-7; TRBD1 agrees at 8 bases. The CDR3 is 15 amino acids. V shed 8 bases, J shed 0 bases, and the junction held 12 bases outside the gene matches. CDR1 is DFQATT, CDR2 SNEGSKA, per germline (reference sequence). The CDR3 here is CSSTFATGGSYEQYF. The CDR3 nucleotides read TGCAGTTCAACCTTTGCTACAGGGGGCTCCTACGAGCAGTACTTC.

The chain links TRBV6-2 or TRBV6-3 to TRBJ2-5; a possible D gene is TRBD2 (5 bases). The CDR3 spans 15 residues. V was pared by 6 bases and J by 3 bases, with 17 bases between. From germline, CDR1 is MNHEY and CDR2 SVGEGT. The CDR3, as DNA: TGTGCCAGCAGCCCGACGGTCGGGATCAAAGAGACCCAGTACTTC. It yields the protein CASSPTVGIKETQYF.

This clonotype showed up just a few times. The chain couples TRBV3-1 to TRBJ1-1, with 8 bases fitting TRBD1. Trimming cost V 4 bases and J 3 bases; bases outside gene matches: 7. The CDR3 spans 15 residues. The germline CDR1 and CDR2 sequences are LGHDT and YNNKEL (reference sequence). CDR3 bases: TGTGCCAGCAGCCCCATCCCACAGGGGGACACTGAAGCTTTCTTT. Protein product: CASSPIPQGDTEAFF. The full variable domain, with the rest looked up from reference TRBV3-1 and TRBJ1-1, is DTAVSQTPKYLVTQMGNDKSIKCEQNLGHDTMYWYKQDSKKFLKIMFSYNNKELIINETVPNRFSPKSPDKAHLNLHINSLELGDSAVYFCASSPIPQGDTEAFFGQGTRLTVV.

This clonotype was counted between two and nine times. This chain joins TRBV7-9 and TRBJ2-5; 14 nucleotides align to TRBD2. The CDR3 is 19 amino acids. J was trimmed by 5 bases and V by 5 bases; bases with no gene match: 16. The V gene's germline CDR1 is SEHNR and CDR2 FQNEAQ (reference sequence). CDR3 nucleotide sequence: TGTGCCAGCAGCCCGCTCCGACTAGCGGGGGGGCCGTCCGGGGAGACCCAGTACTTC. Translation gives CASSPLRLAGGPSGETQYF.

V usage is TRBV24-1 and J usage is TRBJ2-2; D is ambiguous. Trimming left V 1 base short and J 0 bases short, with 8 bases between. Germline CDR1 KGHDR, CDR2 SFDVKD. This CDR3 is built from 16 residues. Here the CDR3 reads CATSDFPGPNTGELFF. DNA for the CDR3: TGTGCCACCAGTGATTTTCCAGGACCGAACACCGGGGAGCTGTTTTTT.

The rearrangement joins TRBV12-3 or TRBV12-4 to TRBJ2-1; D may be TRBD2 (5 bases). V shed 6 bases and J shed 3 bases, with 18 bases lying between them. This CDR3 region has 16 residues. Here the CDR3 reads CASRKGWERNYNEQFF. CDR3 nucleotide sequence: TGTGCCAGCAGGAAAGGATGGGAGCGCAACTACAATGAGCAGTTCTTC.

This clonotype was observed at least ten times. One junction end does not reproduce the germline sequence, and a read error may be involved. This chain links TRBV10-3 with TRBJ2-3, with no clear D. The CDR3 extends over 13 amino acids. Per germline, CDR1 ENHRY and CDR2 SYGVKD. This chain's CDR3 is CAISEPPQDPQYF. CDR3 nucleotide sequence: TGTGCCATCAGTGAGCCCCCTCAAGATCCGCAGTATTTT.

J is TRBJ1-5 and V is TRBV6-2 or TRBV6-3; weak D call: TRBD1 (5 bases). From germline, CDR1 is MNHEY and CDR2 SVGEGT. The CDR3 runs to 13 residues. The ends were cut back, 5 bases at V and 3 bases at J, with 8 bases in the middle. The CDR3 coding sequence is TGTGCCAGCAGTAGGGGTATCAATCAGCCCCAGCATTTT. As protein: CASSRGINQPQHF.

This clonotype was seen only a few times. The rearrangement joins TRBV11-2 to TRBJ2-1; no firm D call. The CDR3 totals 14 residues. Germline CDR1 reads SGHAT; CDR2 reads FQNNGV. Trimming stripped 8 bases from V and 7 bases from J, with 18 bases between. The CDR3 bases are TGTGCCAGCTACGGGTTGGGCATCGGAAATGAGCAGTTCTTC. It translates to CASYGLGIGNEQFF.

This clonotype was counted between two and nine times. The chain carries TRBV4-1 and TRBJ1-3; unclear D gene. V lost 6 bases and J 4 bases, leaving 4 bases between the germline ends. From germline, CDR1 is MGHRA and CDR2 YSYEKL. CDR3 length: 11 amino acids. The CDR3 here is CASRQGNTIYF. CDR3 DNA: TGCGCCAGCAGACAGGGAAACACCATATATTTT.

V usage is TRBV29-1 and J usage is TRBJ2-3, with 9 bases fitting TRBD2. The CDR3 totals 16 residues. Looked up from germline, CDR1 is SQVTM and CDR2 is ANQGSEA. V lost 3 bases, J lost 2 bases, and 9 bases stayed unmatched. The CDR3 DNA is TGCAGCGTTGAGGAGCTAGCGGGGAACTACACAGATACGCAGTATTTT. Encoded protein: CSVEELAGNYTDTQYF.

J is TRBJ2-7 and V is TRBV7-6, with 11 positions matching TRBD1. V trimming: 0 bases; J trimming: 0 bases; junction bases outside the gene matches: 7. This CDR3 region has 18 residues. From germline, CDR1 is SGHVS and CDR2 FNYEAQ. The CDR3 bases are TGTGCCAGCAGCTTAGCTCCCCGGGACAGGGGGGACTCCTACGAGCAGTACTTC. This encodes CASSLAPRDRGDSYEQYF.

This clonotype was recorded a few times. The chain uses TRBV7-2 and TRBJ2-7, with no clear D. The germline gives CDR1 SGHTA, CDR2 FQGNSA. This CDR3 comprises 13 residues. V was pared by 1 base and J by 6 bases, with 10 bases between. The CDR3 bases are TGTGCCAGCAGCTTAGACCTTTCGGGCGAGCAGTACTTC. Translated, it gives CASSLDLSGEQYF.

The table lists this clonotype with a few counts. The junction departs from the called germline gene at one end, perhaps through a read error. V usage is TRBV5-6 and J usage is TRBJ2-7, with D perhaps matching TRBD2 (5 bases). The V gene's germline CDR1 is SGHDT and CDR2 YYEEEE. CDR3 length: 14 amino acids. The CDR3 DNA sequence: TGTGCCAGCAGTTTGGGAGTAAGCCCCTACGAGCAGTACTTC. It encodes CASSLGVSPYEQYF.

The table lists this clonotype with a few counts. V usage is TRBV28 and J usage is TRBJ2-5; D might be TRBD1 (5 bases). The germline V gene encodes CDR1 MDHEN and CDR2 SYDVKM. V was clipped by 0 bases and J by 2 bases, with 13 bases between them. CDR3 size: 16 residues. DNA of the CDR3: TGTGCCAGCAGTTTATGGGTTCGGAGACAGCAAGAGACCCAGTACTTC. Translating it yields CASSLWVRRQQETQYF.

This clonotype was seen a few times. The genes are TRBV24-1 and TRBJ1-5; D is uncertain. The CDR3 is made up of 16 amino acids. Per the germline V gene, CDR1 is KGHDR and CDR2 is SFDVKD. Trimming stripped 3 bases from V and 0 bases from J, with 11 bases between. The DNA of the CDR3 is TGTGCCACCAGTGATCCCAGGACGGATAGCAATCAGCCCCAGCATTTT. It is translated as CATSDPRTDSNQPQHF.

The chain recombines TRBV21-1 with TRBJ2-7; the table's D call, TRBD2, was not checked against the DNA. TRBV21-1 is labeled a pseudogene. The CDR3 loop spans 14 amino acids. Written as DNA, the CDR3 is TGTGCCAGCAGCAAGGAGGGCCGCTCCTACGAGCAGTACTTC. Its translation is CASSKEGRSYEQYF.